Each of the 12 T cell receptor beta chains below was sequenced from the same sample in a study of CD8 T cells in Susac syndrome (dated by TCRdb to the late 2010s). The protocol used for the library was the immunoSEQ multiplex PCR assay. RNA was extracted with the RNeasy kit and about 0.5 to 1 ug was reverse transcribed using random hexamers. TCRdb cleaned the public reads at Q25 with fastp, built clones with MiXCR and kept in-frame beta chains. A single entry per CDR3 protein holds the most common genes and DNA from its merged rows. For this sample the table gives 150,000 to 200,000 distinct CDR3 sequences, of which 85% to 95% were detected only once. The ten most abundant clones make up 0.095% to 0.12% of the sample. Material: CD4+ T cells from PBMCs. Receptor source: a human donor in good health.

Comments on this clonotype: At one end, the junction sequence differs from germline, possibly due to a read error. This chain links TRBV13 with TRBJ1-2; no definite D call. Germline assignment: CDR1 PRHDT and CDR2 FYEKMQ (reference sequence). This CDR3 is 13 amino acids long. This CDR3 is CASTPQSRSALPF. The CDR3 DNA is TGTGCCAGCACCCCCCAGTCACGGTCCGCGCTACCCTTC.

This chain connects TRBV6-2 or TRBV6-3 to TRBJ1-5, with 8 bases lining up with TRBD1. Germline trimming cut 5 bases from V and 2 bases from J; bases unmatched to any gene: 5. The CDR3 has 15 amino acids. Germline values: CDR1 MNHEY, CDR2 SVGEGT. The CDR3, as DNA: TGTGCCAGCAGTCCCCCGGACAGGGGCAATCAGCCCCAGCATTTT. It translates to CASSPPDRGNQPQHF.

CDR3 DNA sequence: TGCGCCAGCAGCCAAGGGCCAGATAATTCACCCCTCCACTTT. Translating gives CASSQGPDNSPLHF. The genes are TRBV4-3 and TRBJ1-6; D ambiguous. CDR1 and CDR2 (germline): LGHNA, YSLEER. The CDR3 sequence is 14 residues long. The ends were cut back, 1 base at V and 5 bases at J, with 6 bases in the middle.

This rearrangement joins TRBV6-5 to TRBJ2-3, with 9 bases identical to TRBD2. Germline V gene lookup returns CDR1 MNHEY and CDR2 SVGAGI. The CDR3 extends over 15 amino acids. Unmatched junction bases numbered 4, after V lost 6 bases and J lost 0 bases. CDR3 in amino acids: CASRKTSGSTDTQYF. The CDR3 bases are TGTGCCAGCAGGAAAACTAGCGGGAGCACAGATACGCAGTATTTT.

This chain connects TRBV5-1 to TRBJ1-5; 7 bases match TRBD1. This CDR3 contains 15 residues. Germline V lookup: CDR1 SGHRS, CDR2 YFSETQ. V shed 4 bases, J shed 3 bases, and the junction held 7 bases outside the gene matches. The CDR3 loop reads CASSITGDDNQPQHF. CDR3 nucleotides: TGCGCCAGCAGCATAACAGGGGATGACAATCAGCCCCAGCATTTT.

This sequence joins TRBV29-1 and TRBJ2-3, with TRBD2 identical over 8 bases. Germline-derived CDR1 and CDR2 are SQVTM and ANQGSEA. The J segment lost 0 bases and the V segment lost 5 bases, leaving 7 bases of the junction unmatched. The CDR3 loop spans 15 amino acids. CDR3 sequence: CSVRTASGSTDTQYF. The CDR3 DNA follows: TGCAGCGTTCGGACAGCTAGCGGGAGCACAGATACGCAGTATTTT.

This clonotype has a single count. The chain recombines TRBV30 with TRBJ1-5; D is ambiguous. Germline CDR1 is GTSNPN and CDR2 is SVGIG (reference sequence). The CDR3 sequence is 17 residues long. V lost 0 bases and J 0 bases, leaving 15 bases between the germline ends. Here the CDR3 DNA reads TGTGCCTGGAGTGTGTCCCCGGTTCCAAATAGCAATCAGCCCCAGCATTTT. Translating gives CAWSVSPVPNSNQPQHF. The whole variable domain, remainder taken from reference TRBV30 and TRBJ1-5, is SQTIHQWPATLVQPVGSPLSLECTVEGTSNPNLYWYRQAAGRGLQLLFYSVGIGQISSEVPQNLSASRPQDRQFILSSKKLLLSDSGFYLCAWSVSPVPNSNQPQHFGDGTRLSIL.

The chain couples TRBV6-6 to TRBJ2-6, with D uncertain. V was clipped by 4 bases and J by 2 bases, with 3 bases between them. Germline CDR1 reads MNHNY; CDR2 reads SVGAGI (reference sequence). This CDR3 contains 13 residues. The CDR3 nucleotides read TGTGCCAGCAGTTCCACTGGGGCCAACGTCCTGACTTTC. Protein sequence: CASSSTGANVLTF.

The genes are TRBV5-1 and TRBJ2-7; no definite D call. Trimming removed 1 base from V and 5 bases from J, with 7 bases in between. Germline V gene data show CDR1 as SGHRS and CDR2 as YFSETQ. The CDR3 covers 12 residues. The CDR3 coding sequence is TGCGCCAGCAGCTTGTTAGGGAACGAGCAGTACTTC. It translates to CASSLLGNEQYF.

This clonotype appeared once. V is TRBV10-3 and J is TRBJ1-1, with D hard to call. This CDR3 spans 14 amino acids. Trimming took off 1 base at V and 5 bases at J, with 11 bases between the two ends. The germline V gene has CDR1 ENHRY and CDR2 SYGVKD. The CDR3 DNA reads TGTGCCATCAGTGAGTTGCCAGGAAGAACTGAAGCTTTCTTT. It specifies CAISELPGRTEAFF.

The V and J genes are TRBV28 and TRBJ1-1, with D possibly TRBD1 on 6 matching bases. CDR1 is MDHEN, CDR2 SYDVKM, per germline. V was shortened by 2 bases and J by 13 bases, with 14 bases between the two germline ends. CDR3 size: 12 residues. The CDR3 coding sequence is TGTGCCAGCAGTTTAAGGGGGGCTTCGAATTTCTTT. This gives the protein CASSLRGASNFF.

The CDR3 region is CAWSGSRGLHF. DNA for the CDR3: TGTGCCTGGTCCGGCAGCCGGGGCCTCCACTTT. This sequence joins TRBV30 and TRBJ1-6, with D unclear. Germline values: CDR1 GTSNPN, CDR2 SVGIG (reference sequence). Trimming removed 5 bases at V and 15 bases at J, with 14 bases between. The CDR3 spans 11 residues.